This TCR beta chain appears in the sequencing data of a study of early T cells in non-severe SARS-CoV-2 infection. In the study overall: Unsorted whole-blood RNA was sequenced in bulk, leaving chains unpaired. Study findings and constraints: Matches to VDJdb favored anti-spike CD8 responses and missed private and CD4 specificities.

The V gene lost 5 bases and the J gene lost 0 bases, with 8 bases spanning the gap. Germline values: CDR1 SNHLY, CDR2 FYNNEI. The CDR3 is 14 amino acids. Each cDNA molecule carried a unique molecular identifier. TCRdb itself ran the 5' RACE reads through MiXCR, one entry per CDR3 protein. The profile covers tens of thousands of distinct CDR3 sequences, with under 15% appearing a single time and around 2.9% taken by the ten largest. This clonotype has only a few counts. Its antigen is unknown. Source: whole blood, taken at baseline. The clonotype comes from an adult who was a healthcare worker with PCR-confirmed SARS-CoV-2 infection or an uninfected control (not recorded which). The chain is built from TRBV2 and TRBJ1-3; D is unresolved. The CDR3: CASSRESSGNTIYF. The CDR3 bases are TGTGCCAGCAGTAGAGAGAGCTCTGGAAACACCATATATTTT.